The clone carrying this TCR beta chain appeared a few times. The sample originates from a study of T-cell memory formation after mild COVID-19. UMIs and sample barcodes were carried by the TCR alpha and TCR beta cDNA libraries that 5'RACE produced using constant-segment primers. In TCRdb, the 5' RACE reads were re-called with MiXCR into one record per CDR3 protein. The sample has about 470,000 distinct CDR3 sequences, over 15% seen once. Germline V gene data show CDR1 as SQVTM and CDR2 as ANQGSEA. This CDR3 comprises 14 residues. Losses at the gene ends were 5 bases for V and 4 bases for J; bases not matched to a gene: 8.

Sequencing used PBMCs or a T cell subset sorted from them (not recorded which). The genes are TRBV29-1 and TRBJ2-1; 7 nucleotides line up with TRBD2. The source is an adult woman who had mild COVID-19 (a few samples of this study predate the infection). Cell type and time point are not known. CDR3 protein: CSVQKAGRYNEQFF. In DNA, the CDR3 is TGCAGCGTTCAAAAAGCGGGGCGATACAATGAGCAGTTCTTC.